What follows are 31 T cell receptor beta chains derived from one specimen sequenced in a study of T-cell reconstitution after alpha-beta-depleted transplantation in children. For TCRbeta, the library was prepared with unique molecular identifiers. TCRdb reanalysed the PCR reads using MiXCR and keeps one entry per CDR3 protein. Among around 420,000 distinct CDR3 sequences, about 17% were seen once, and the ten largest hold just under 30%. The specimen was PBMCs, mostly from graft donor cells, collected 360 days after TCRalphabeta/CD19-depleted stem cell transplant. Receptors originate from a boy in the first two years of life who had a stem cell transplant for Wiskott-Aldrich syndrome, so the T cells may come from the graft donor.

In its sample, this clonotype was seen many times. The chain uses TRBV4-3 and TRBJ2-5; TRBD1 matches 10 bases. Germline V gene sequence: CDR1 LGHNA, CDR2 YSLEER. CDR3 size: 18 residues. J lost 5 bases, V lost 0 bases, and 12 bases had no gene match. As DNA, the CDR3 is TGCGCCAGCAGCCAAGATGTTGCGACAGGGGGCTTTAGGGAGACCCAGTACTTC. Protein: CASSQDVATGGFRETQYF.

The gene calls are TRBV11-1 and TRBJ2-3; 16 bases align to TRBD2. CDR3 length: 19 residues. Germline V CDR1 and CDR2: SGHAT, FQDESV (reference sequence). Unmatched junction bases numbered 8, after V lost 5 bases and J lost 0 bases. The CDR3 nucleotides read TGTGCCAGCAGCGTCGGGACTAGCGGGAGGGGACCTAGCACAGATACGCAGTATTTT. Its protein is CASSVGTSGRGPSTDTQYF. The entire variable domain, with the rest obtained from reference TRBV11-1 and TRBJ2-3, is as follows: EAEVAQSPRYKITEKSQAVAFWCDPISGHATLYWYRQILGQGPELLVQFQDESVVDDSQLPKDRFSAERLKGVDSTLKIQPAELGDSAMYLCASSVGTSGRGPSTDTQYFGPGTRLTVL.

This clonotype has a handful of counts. The DNA of the CDR3 is TGCGCCAGCAGCCGTCTGGTGGGCAGTGAAGCTTTCTTT. This sequence encodes CASSRLVGSEAFF. The genes are TRBV4-1 and TRBJ1-1; no clear D. V shed 4 bases and J shed 7 bases, with 13 bases lying between them. Germline values: CDR1 MGHRA, CDR2 YSYEKL. The CDR3 consists of 13 residues.

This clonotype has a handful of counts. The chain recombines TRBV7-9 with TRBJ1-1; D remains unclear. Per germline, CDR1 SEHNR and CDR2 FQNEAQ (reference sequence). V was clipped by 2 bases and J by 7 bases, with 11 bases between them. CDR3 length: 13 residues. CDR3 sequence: CASSLRRHIEAFF. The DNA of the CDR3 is TGTGCCAGCAGCTTAAGGCGACATATTGAAGCTTTCTTT.

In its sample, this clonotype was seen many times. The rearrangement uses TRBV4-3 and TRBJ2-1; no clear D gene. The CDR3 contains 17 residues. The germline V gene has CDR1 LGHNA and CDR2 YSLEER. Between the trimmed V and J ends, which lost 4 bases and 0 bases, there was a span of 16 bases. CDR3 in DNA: TGCGCCAGCAGCCTGTTGATGGGCGGAAGCTCCTACAATGAGCAGTTCTTC. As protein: CASSLLMGGSSYNEQFF.

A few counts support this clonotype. The CDR3 loop is CASSYGGLGTDTQYF. In DNA form, the CDR3 reads TGTGCCAGCAGTTACGGGGGACTAGGAACAGATACGCAGTATTTT. The chain is built from TRBV6-5 and TRBJ2-3, with TRBD2 matching over 8 bases. The CDR3 consists of 15 residues. The V gene's germline CDR1 is MNHEY and CDR2 SVGAGI. V was clipped by 2 bases and J by 3 bases; unmatched bases: 4.

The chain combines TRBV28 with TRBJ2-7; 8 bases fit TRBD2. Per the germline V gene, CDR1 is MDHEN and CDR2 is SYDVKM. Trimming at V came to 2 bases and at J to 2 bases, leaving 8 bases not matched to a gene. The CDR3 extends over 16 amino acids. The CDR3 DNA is TGTGCCAGCAGTTTAATCATTTCGGGAGGGCCCTACGAGCAGTACTTC. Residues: CASSLIISGGPYEQYF.

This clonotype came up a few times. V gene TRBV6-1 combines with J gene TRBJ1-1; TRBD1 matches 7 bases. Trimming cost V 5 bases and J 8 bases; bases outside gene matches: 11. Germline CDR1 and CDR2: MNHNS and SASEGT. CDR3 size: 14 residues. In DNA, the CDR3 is TGTGCCAGCAGTCGGACAGGAGAAACCCGGGAAGCTTTCTTT. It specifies CASSRTGETREAFF.

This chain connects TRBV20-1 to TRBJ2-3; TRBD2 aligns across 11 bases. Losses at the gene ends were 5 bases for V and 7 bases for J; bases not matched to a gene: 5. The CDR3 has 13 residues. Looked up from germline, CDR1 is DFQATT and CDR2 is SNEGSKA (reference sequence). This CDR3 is CSAFSGGEYTQYF. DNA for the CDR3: TGCAGTGCTTTTAGCGGGGGGGAGTATACGCAGTATTTT.

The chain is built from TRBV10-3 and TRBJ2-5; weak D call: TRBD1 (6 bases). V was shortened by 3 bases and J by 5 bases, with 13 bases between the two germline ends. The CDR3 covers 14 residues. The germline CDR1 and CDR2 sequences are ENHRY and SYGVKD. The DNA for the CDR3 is TGTGCCATCAGTGAACCGGCAGGGGACGAGACCCAGTACTTC. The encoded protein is CAISEPAGDETQYF.

The CDR3 reads CASSQGDPGTQYF. CDR3 DNA: TGCGCCAGCAGCCAAGGGGACCCGGGGACCCAGTACTTC. This chain joins TRBV4-3 and TRBJ2-5, with D perhaps matching TRBD1 or TRBD2 (5 bases each). In germline, CDR1 is LGHNA, CDR2 YSLEER. V lost 1 base and J 7 bases, leaving 10 bases between the germline ends. This CDR3 has 13 amino acids.

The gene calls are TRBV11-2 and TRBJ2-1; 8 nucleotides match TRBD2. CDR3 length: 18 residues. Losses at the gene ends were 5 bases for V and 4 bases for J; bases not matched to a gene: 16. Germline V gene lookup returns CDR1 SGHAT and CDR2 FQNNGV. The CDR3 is CASSPGLAHRVVYNEQFF. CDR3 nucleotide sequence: TGTGCCAGCAGCCCAGGACTAGCCCATAGAGTTGTGTACAATGAGCAGTTCTTC.

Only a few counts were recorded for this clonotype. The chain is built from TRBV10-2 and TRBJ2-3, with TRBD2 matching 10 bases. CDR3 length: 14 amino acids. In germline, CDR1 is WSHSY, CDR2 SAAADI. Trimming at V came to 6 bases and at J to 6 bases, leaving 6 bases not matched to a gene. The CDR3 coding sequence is TGCGCCAGCAGAAAGCGGGGGGGCAGGGATACGCAGTATTTT. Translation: CASRKRGGRDTQYF.

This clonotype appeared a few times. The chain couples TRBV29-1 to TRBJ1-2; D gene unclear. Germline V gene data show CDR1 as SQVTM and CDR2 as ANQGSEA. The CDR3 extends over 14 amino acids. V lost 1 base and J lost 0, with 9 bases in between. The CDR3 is CSVEVLPANYGYTF. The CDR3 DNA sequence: TGCAGCGTTGAAGTCCTTCCAGCTAACTATGGCTACACCTTC.

The CDR3 DNA reads TGTGCCAGCAGTCCCGGGACGGACTACAATGAGCAGTTCTTC. This sequence encodes CASSPGTDYNEQFF. The V and J genes are TRBV28 and TRBJ2-1; D may match TRBD1 or TRBD2 (5 bases each). V lost 5 bases, J lost 3 bases, and 11 bases lay in between. Germline assignment: CDR1 MDHEN and CDR2 SYDVKM. The CDR3 consists of 14 residues.

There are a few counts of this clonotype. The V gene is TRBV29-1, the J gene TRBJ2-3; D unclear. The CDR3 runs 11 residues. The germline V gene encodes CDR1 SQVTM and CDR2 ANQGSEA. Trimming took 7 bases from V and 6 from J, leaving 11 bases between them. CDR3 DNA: TGCAGCGCCCTGAAGGCGGATACGCAGTATTTT. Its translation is CSALKADTQYF.

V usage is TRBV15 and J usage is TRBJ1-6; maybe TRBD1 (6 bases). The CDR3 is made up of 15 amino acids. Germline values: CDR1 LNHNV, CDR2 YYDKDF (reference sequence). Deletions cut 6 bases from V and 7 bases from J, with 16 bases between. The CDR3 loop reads CATSGKTGRNSPLHF. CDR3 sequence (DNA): TGTGCCACCAGTGGTAAGACAGGCCGCAATTCACCCCTCCACTTT.

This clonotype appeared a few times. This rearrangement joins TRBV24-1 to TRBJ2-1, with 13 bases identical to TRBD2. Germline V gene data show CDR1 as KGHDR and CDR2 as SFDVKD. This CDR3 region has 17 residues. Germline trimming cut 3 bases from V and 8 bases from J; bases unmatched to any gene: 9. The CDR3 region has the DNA TGTGCCACCAGTGATCTCCCACTAGCGGGAGGGGAGGATGAGCAGTTCTTC. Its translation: CATSDLPLAGGEDEQFF.

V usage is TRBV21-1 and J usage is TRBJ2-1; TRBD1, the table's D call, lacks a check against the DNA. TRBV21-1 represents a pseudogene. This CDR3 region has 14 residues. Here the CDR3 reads CASSPGTGYTEQFF. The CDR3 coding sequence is TGTGCCAGCAGCCCTGGGACAGGGTATACTGAGCAGTTCTTC.

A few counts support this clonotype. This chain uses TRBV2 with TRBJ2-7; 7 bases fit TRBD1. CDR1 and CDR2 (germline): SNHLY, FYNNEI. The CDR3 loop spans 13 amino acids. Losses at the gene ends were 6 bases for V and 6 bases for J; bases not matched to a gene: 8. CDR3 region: CASRTTGRFEQYF. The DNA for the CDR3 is TGTGCCAGCAGGACGACAGGGAGATTCGAGCAGTACTTC.

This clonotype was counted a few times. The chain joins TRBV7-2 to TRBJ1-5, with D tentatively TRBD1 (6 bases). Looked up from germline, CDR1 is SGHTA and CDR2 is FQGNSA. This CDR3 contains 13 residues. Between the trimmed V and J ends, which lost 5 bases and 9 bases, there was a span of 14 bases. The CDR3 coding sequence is TGTGCCAGCAGCGTGGGAGGGGGTCTGCCCCAGCATTTT. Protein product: CASSVGGGLPQHF.

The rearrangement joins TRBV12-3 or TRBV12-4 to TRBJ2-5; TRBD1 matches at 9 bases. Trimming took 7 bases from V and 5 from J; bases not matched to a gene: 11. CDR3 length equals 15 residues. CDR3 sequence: CASTYDRGIMETQYF. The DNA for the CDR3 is TGTGCCAGCACCTACGACAGGGGGATCATGGAGACCCAGTACTTC.

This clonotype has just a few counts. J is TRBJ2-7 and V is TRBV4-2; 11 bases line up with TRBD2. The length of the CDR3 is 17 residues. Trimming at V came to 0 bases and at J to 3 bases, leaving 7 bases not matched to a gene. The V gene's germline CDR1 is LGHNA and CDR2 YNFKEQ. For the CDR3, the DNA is TGTGCCAGCAGCCAAGATGGGCTAGCGGGGGGCATCTACGAGCAGTACTTC. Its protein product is CASSQDGLAGGIYEQYF.

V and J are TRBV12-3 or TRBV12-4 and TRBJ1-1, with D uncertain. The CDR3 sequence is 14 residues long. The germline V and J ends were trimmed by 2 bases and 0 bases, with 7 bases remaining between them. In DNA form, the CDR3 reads TGTGCCAGCAGTTTATGGAGGGTGAACACTGAAGCTTTCTTT. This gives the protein CASSLWRVNTEAFF.

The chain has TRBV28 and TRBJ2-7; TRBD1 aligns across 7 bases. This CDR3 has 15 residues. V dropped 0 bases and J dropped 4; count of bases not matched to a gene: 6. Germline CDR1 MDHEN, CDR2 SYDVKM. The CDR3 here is CASSLWPTGDYEQYF. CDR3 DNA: TGTGCCAGCAGTTTATGGCCTACAGGGGATTACGAGCAGTACTTC.

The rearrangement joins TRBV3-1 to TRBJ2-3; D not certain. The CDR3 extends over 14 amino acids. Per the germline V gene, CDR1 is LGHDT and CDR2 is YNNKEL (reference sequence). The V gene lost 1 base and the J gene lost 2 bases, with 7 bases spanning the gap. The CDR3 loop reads CASSQGSYTDTQYF. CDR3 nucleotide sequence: TGTGCCAGCAGCCAAGGGAGCTACACAGATACGCAGTATTTT.

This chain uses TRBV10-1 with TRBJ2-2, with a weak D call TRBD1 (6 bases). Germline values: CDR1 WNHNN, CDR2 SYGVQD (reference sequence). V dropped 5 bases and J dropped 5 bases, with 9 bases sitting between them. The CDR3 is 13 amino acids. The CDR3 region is CASSWQGTGELFF. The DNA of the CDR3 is TGCGCCAGCAGTTGGCAGGGGACCGGGGAGCTGTTTTTT.

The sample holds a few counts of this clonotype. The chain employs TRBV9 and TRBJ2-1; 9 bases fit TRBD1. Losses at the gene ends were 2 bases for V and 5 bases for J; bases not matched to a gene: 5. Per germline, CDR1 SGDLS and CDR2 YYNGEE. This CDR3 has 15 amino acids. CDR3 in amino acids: CASSVRDRDNNEQFF. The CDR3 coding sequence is TGTGCCAGCAGCGTCCGGGACAGGGATAACAATGAGCAGTTCTTC.

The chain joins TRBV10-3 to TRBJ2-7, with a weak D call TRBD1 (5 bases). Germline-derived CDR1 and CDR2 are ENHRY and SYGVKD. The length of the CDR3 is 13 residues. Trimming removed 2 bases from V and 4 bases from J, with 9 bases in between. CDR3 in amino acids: CAISEGHRYEQYF. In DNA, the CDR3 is TGTGCCATCAGTGAGGGACACCGATACGAGCAGTACTTC.

In nucleotides, the CDR3 is TGCGCCAGCAGCTTGGGAAGCTCCGGGACAGAGCAGTTCTTC. Amino acid sequence: CASSLGSSGTEQFF. The chain carries TRBV5-1 and TRBJ2-1; possibly TRBD1 for D (6 bases). The CDR3 has 14 residues. Germline CDR1 is SGHRS and CDR2 is YFSETQ. V lost 0 bases and J lost 10, with 14 bases in between.

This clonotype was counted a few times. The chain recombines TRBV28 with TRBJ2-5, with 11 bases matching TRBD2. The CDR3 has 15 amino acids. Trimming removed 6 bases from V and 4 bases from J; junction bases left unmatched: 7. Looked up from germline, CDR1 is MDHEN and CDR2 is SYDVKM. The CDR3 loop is CASSTHSGGGETQYF. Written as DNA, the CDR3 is TGTGCCAGCAGCACTCATAGCGGGGGGGGAGAGACCCAGTACTTC.